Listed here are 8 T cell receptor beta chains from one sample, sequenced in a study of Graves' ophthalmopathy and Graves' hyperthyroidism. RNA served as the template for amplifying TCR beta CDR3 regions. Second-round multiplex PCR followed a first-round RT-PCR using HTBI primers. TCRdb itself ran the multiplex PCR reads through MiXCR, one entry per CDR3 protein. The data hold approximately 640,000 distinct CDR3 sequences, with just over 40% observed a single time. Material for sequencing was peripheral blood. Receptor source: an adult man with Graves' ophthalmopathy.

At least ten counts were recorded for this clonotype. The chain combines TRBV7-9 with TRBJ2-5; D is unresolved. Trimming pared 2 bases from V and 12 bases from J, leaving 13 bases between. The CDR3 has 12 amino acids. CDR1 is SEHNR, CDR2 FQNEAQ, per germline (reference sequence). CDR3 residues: CASSLTGGVEYF. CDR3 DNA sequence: TGTGCCAGCAGCTTAACTGGTGGAGTTGAGTACTTC.

The CDR3 is CASSLGLAYNEQFF. The CDR3 DNA sequence: TGCGCCAGCAGCTTGGGCCTAGCGTACAATGAGCAGTTCTTC. The chain has TRBV5-1 and TRBJ2-1; D possibly corresponds to TRBD2 (6 bases). The CDR3 is 14 amino acids. Germline CDR1 reads SGHRS; CDR2 reads YFSETQ. Trimming left V 0 bases short and J 4 bases short, with 8 bases between.

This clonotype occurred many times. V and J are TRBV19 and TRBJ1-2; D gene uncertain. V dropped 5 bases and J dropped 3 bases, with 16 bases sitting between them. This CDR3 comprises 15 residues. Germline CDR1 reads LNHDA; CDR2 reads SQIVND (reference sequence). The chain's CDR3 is CASSYTAPTHYGYTF. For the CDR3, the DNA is TGTGCCAGTAGTTATACGGCCCCGACCCACTATGGCTACACCTTC.

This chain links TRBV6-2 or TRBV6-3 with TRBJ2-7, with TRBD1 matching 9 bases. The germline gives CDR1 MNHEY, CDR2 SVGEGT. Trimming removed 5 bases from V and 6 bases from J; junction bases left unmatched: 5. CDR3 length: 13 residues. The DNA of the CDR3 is TGTGCCAGCAGTACATTGACAGGGGGCGAGCAGTACTTC. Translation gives CASSTLTGGEQYF.

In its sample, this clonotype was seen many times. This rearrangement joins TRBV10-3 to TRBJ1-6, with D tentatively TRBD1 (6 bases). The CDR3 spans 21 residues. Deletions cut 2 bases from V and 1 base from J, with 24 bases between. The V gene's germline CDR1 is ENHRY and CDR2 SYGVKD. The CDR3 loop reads CAISELRVNIWGPSYNSPLHF. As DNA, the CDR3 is TGTGCCATCAGTGAGCTACGGGTGAATATTTGGGGGCCGTCCTATAATTCACCCCTCCACTTT.

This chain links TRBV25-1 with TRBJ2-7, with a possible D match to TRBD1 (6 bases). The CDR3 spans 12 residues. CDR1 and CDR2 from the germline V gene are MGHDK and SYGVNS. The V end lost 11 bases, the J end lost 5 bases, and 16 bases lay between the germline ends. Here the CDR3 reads CAVSVGGHEQYF. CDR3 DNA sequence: TGTGCCGTTAGCGTTGGGGGCCACGAGCAGTACTTC.

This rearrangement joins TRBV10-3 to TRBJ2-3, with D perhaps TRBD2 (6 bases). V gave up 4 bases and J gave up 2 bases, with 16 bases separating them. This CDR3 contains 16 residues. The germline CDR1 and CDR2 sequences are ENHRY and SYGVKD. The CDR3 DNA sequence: TGTGCCATCAGTGGGACCACTAGCAAATCCACAGATACGCAGTATTTT. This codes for CAISGTTSKSTDTQYF.

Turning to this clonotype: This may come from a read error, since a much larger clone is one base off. The CDR3 nucleotides are TGTGCCAGCAGTCCAGCAGGGGGCGAGGCTGAAGCTTTCTTT. Translated: CASSPAGGEAEAFF. This sequence joins TRBV9 and TRBJ1-1; 8 nucleotides align to TRBD1. Looked up from germline, CDR1 is SGDLS and CDR2 is YYNGEE. This CDR3 has 14 amino acids. Trimming at V came to 5 bases and at J to 6 bases, leaving 9 bases not matched to a gene.